Listed below are T cell receptor beta chains from one sample, sequenced in a study of blood T cell repertoires in COVID-19. The data were produced by immunoSEQ multiplex PCR, yet TCRdb's version contains in-frame clones alone and is incomplete. The sample consists of 110,000 or so clones, 84% of them appearing once. The specimen was peripheral blood. All receptors come from a woman aged 40 to 50 with acute or convalescent COVID-19. Each CDR3 is given with its conserved first and last residue. A D gene is named only where the DNA matches it firmly. Expanded clones get a size class; other rows say once, few or many, or leave the size out.

>TRBJ1-2|.|TRBV18|.
TGTGCCAGCTCACCAACGGGGGCTAACTATGGCTACACCTTC
CASSPTGANYGYTF
>TRBJ2-7|.|TRBV28|.
TGTGCCAGCAGCCTTGCGGGGCTGGGGTCCTACGAGCAGTACTTC
CASSLAGLGSYEQYF
>TRBJ1-2|.|TRBV7-2|once
TGTGCCAGCAGCCCTGTCTCAGGGGACTATGGCTACACCTTC
CASSPVSGDYGYTF
>TRBJ1-1|.|TRBV7-9|.
TGTGCCAGCAGCTTAAGTCTCAACGGGGCTGAAGCTTTCTTT
CASSLSLNGAEAFF
>TRBJ1-5|.|TRBV4-1|.
TGCGCCAGCAGCCATGCCGTCGAGACAGGCAATCAGCCCCAGCATTTT
CASSHAVETGNQPQHF
>TRBJ1-1|.|TRBV7-2|.
TGTGCGGTGGGGGCCCACTCCGGGGGGACTGAAGCTTTCTTT
CAVGAHSGGTEAFF
>TRBJ1-3|.|TRBV10-1|.
TGCGCCAGCAGTGAGCACAGCTCTGGAAACACCATATATTTT
CASSEHSSGNTIYF
>TRBJ1-2|.|TRBV11-2|.
TGTGCCAGCAGCTTAGATCGGTCAGGTGGCTACACCTTC
CASSLDRSGGYTF
>TRBJ1-2|TRBD1|TRBV2|.
TGTGCCAGCAGTACGGACAGGGGGCGAGGCTATGGCTACACCTTC
CASSTDRGRGYGYTF
>TRBJ2-7|TRBD1|TRBV18|.
TGTGCCAGCTTAACCTCCCGGGACAGCTACGAGCAGTACTTC
CASLTSRDSYEQYF
>TRBJ1-5|.|TRBV6-5|.
TGTGCCAGCGATTTGAACCGGGGAGATCCCCAGCATTTT
CASDLNRGDPQHF
>TRBJ2-7|.|TRBV6-2/TRBV6-3|.
TGTGCCAGCAGTTACGATAACTGGGAAGGGAGCTCCTACGAGCAGTACTTC
CASSYDNWEGSSYEQYF
>TRBJ1-6|TRBD1|TRBV18|few
TGTGCCAGCTCACCGTACGGGACAGGGGGCAATTCACCCCTCCACTTT
CASSPYGTGGNSPLHF
>TRBJ2-5|.|TRBV16|.
TGTGCCAGCAGCCAATCTTCGTCGCAAGAGACCCAGTACTTC
CASSQSSSQETQYF
>TRBJ2-7|TRBD2|TRBV3-1/TRBV3-2|.
TGTGCCAGCAGCCCTGGGGTAGCGGGGTTCGCCGTCTACGAGCAGTACTTC
CASSPGVAGFAVYEQYF
>TRBJ2-3|TRBD1|TRBV7-8|.
TGTGCCAGCAGCTTTAGGACAGGGGGCCTTTCAGATACGCAGTATTTT
CASSFRTGGLSDTQYF
>TRBJ1-1|.|TRBV9|.
TGTGCCAGCAGCGTAGGACAGGACACTGAAGCTTTCTTT
CASSVGQDTEAFF
>TRBJ1-2|.|TRBV10-2|.
TGCGCCAGCAGTGAGCCGGGGGTAAATTATGGCTACACCTTC
CASSEPGVNYGYTF
>TRBJ1-4|.|TRBV19|once
TGTGCCAGTACCCGAGATGCAACTAATGAAAAACTGTTTTTT
CASTRDATNEKLFF
>TRBJ1-6|TRBD1|TRBV11-2|.
TGTGCCAGCAGCATTACCGGGACAGGCGTTAATTCACCCCTCCACTTT
CASSITGTGVNSPLHF
>TRBJ2-5|.|TRBV7-9|.
TGTGCCAGCAGCCCTCGTAGGCTAGATCAAGAGACCCAGTACTTC
CASSPRRLDQETQYF
>TRBJ2-3|TRBD2|TRBV6-1|.
TGTGCCAGCAGTGACGGACTAGCGGGGGCCCTTAATACGCAGTATTTT
CASSDGLAGALNTQYF
>TRBJ1-2|.|TRBV20-1|.
TGCAGTGCTAGTCCAGGCGACTATGGCTACACCTTC
CSASPGDYGYTF
>TRBJ1-6|TRBD1|TRBV3-1/TRBV3-2|.
TGTGCCAGCAGCCAACGACAGGGGAATTCACCCCTCCACTTT
CASSQRQGNSPLHF
>TRBJ2-1|TRBD2|TRBV24-1|.
TGTGCCACCAGTGATTCAACTAGCGGGGGGGCAAATGAGCAGTTCTTC
CATSDSTSGGANEQFF
>TRBJ1-5|TRBD1|TRBV6-5|once
TGTGCCAGCAGACAGGGGCAGCCCCAGCATTTT
CASRQGQPQHF
>TRBJ1-2|.|TRBV2|.
TGTGCCAGCAGCGTTGCCCGGGGATCTAGAGGCTACACCTTC
CASSVARGSRGYTF
>TRBJ2-7|.|TRBV30|.
TGTGCCTGGAGTGTAGACAGGAGCGAGCAGTACTTC
CAWSVDRSEQYF
>TRBJ1-2|TRBD1|TRBV20-1|.
TGCAGTGCTGGACAGGTCCCTGGCTACACCTTC
CSAGQVPGYTF
>TRBJ1-2|.|TRBV6-6|.
TGTGCCAGCAGTTACGGCGGGGGATCCTATGGCTACACCTTC
CASSYGGGSYGYTF
>TRBJ1-1|.|TRBV5-5|few
TGTGCCAGCAGCGCTACCACTGAAGCTTTCTTT
CASSATTEAFF
>TRBJ1-5|.|TRBV7-8|once
TGTGCCAGCAGCCGAGACAATAGCAATCAGCCCCAGCATTTT
CASSRDNSNQPQHF
>TRBJ2-5|TRBD2|TRBV11-3|.
TGTGCCAGCAGCCAGGGACTAAAGGAGACCCAGTACTTC
CASSQGLKETQYF
>TRBJ2-5|TRBD2|TRBV29-1|.
TGCAGCGCCTCCGGGACTAGCGGTCAAGAGACCCAGTACTTC
CSASGTSGQETQYF
>TRBJ1-2|.|TRBV29-1|once
TGCAGCGTCGACGCGGGAGAACCCAACTATGGCTACACCTTC
CSVDAGEPNYGYTF
>TRBJ1-1|.|TRBV21-1|.
TGTGCCAGCAGCAATCCCCCCAGGGAGGGGGACACTGAAGCTTTCTTT
CASSNPPREGDTEAFF
>TRBJ1-2|TRBD1|TRBV6-5|.
TGTGCCAGCAGTTGGTCCAGGGGGCTTGTGAGAGGCTACACCTTC
CASSWSRGLVRGYTF
>TRBJ2-2|TRBD1|TRBV5-1|.
TGCGCCAGCAGCAAACTATCCGGGACAGGGGGCGGGGAGCTGTTTTTT
CASSKLSGTGGGELFF
>TRBJ1-1|TRBD1|TRBV12-3/TRBV12-4|.
TGTGCCAGCACCCTGGGGACAGCCACTGAAGCTTTCTTT
CASTLGTATEAFF
>TRBJ2-3|.|TRBV3-1/TRBV3-2|.
TGTGCCAGCAAGGGCAGGGGAAAAGGAGATACGCAGTATTTT
CASKGRGKGDTQYF